A single sample gave rise to the 24 T cell receptor beta chains below, sequenced in a study of T cell responses to AZD1222 COVID-19 vaccine (dated by TCRdb to the early 2020s). The time point label, read with the paper, signifies: about 28 days (+/-7) after the second vaccine dose. Libraries were prepared through the immunoSEQ multiplex PCR assay. Held by TCRdb, this immuneACCESS table contains in-frame sequences only and omits some clones. Under half of the omission traces to an unresolved V gene where checked; the cause of the rest is unknown. The sample contains 160,000 or so clones, roughly 94% of them found a single time. 4% to 5.5% of the sample rests with the top ten. Sequencing used peripheral blood, obtained 28 days after the second AZD1222 dose. All receptors come from an adult who received the AZD1222 COVID-19 vaccine.

The chain carries TRBV6-5 and TRBJ2-2; perhaps TRBD1 as D (5 bases). This CDR3 contains 14 residues. V lost 6 bases and J lost 0, with 8 bases in between. Germline lookup yields CDR1 MNHEY and CDR2 SVGAGI. The CDR3 bases are TGTGCCAGCAGACAGGTATCGAACACCGGGGAGCTGTTTTTT. Amino acids: CASRQVSNTGELFF.

This clone was observed a few times. This chain joins TRBV5-1 and TRBJ2-3; unclear D gene. The germline V gene has CDR1 SGHRS and CDR2 YFSETQ. The CDR3 extends over 14 amino acids. Trimming removed 4 bases at V and 5 bases at J, with 14 bases between. The chain's CDR3 is CASSPRSGRDTQYF. The CDR3 DNA is TGCGCCAGCAGCCCCCGGTCGGGCAGAGATACGCAGTATTTT.

The chain joins TRBV27 to TRBJ1-1; TRBD1 is a possible D gene (5 bases). The CDR3 length is 15 residues. The V end lost 1 base, the J end lost 2 bases, and 11 bases lay between the germline ends. Germline-derived CDR1 and CDR2 are MNHEY and SMNVEV (reference sequence). CDR3 coding DNA: TGTGCCAGCAGTTTATACGACAGCCTAAACACTGAAGCTTTCTTT. Translation gives CASSLYDSLNTEAFF.

The V and J genes are TRBV19 and TRBJ2-1; D unclear. The CDR3 contains 13 residues. CDR1 is LNHDA, CDR2 SQIVND, per germline (reference sequence). The V gene lost 5 bases and the J gene lost 9 bases, with 14 bases spanning the gap. The CDR3 nucleotides are TGTGCCAGTAGTCCGCTATCGTTGGCTGAGCAGTTCTTC. This encodes CASSPLSLAEQFF.

The rearrangement links TRBV28 to TRBJ2-3, with a tentative D call TRBD1 (6 bases). V dropped 4 bases and J dropped 3 bases, with 20 bases sitting between them. In germline, CDR1 is MDHEN, CDR2 SYDVKM. The CDR3 has 17 amino acids. The CDR3: CASSSAGARGETDTQYF. The CDR3 DNA reads as TGTGCCAGCAGTTCAGCTGGTGCCAGGGGAGAAACAGATACGCAGTATTTT.

V usage is TRBV30 and J usage is TRBJ1-1; D is unresolved. The germline gives CDR1 GTSNPN, CDR2 SVGIG (reference sequence). The CDR3 runs to 13 residues. The V end lost 0 bases, the J end lost 6 bases, and 11 bases lay between the germline ends. CDR3 sequence reads: CAWSVLSYSEAFF. The CDR3 DNA sequence: TGTGCCTGGAGTGTACTAAGTTACTCTGAAGCTTTCTTT.

The chain uses TRBV7-2 and TRBJ1-1; D gene unclear. This CDR3 has 14 residues. Trimming removed 4 bases at V and 0 bases at J, with 9 bases between. Germline V lookup: CDR1 SGHTA, CDR2 FQGNSA. Here the CDR3 reads CASSSRGMNTEAFF. CDR3 sequence (DNA): TGTGCCAGCAGCTCGAGAGGCATGAACACTGAAGCTTTCTTT.

J is TRBJ2-1 and V is TRBV7-9; D is ambiguous. Trimming took off 1 base at V and 10 bases at J, with 5 bases between the two ends. This CDR3 spans 11 amino acids. Germline V CDR1 and CDR2: SEHNR, FQNEAQ (reference sequence). DNA of the CDR3: TGTGCCAGCAGCTTAGGAATGGAGCAGTTCTTC. This translates into CASSLGMEQFF.

The chain couples TRBV7-6 to TRBJ1-2, with D possibly TRBD1 on 6 matching bases. The germline gives CDR1 SGHVS, CDR2 FNYEAQ. There are 13 residues in the CDR3. Trimming stripped 2 bases from V and 6 bases from J, with 10 bases between. CDR3 sequence reads: CASSLNREDGYTF. The CDR3 region has the DNA TGTGCCAGCAGCTTAAACAGGGAGGATGGCTACACCTTC. The variable domain in full, completed from reference TRBV7-6 and TRBJ1-2, reads GAGVSQSPRYKVTKRGQDVALRCDPISGHVSLYWYRQALGQGPEFLTYFNYEAQQDKSGLPNDRFSAERPEGSISTLTIQRTEQRDSAMYRCASSLNREDGYTFGSGTRLTVV.

The CDR3 here is CASSLAGTRGYEQYF. CDR3 nucleotides: TGTGCCAGCAGCCTAGCCGGGACTAGAGGATACGAGCAGTACTTC. The gene calls are TRBV11-2 and TRBJ2-7; 8 bases are a match to TRBD2. The CDR3 sequence is 15 residues long. The V and J ends lost 5 bases and 4 bases, in that order; junction bases with no gene match: 10. Germline lookup yields CDR1 SGHAT and CDR2 FQNNGV.

The chain uses TRBV19 and TRBJ2-3; a weak D match, TRBD1 (6 bases). V was pared by 7 bases and J by 3 bases, with 20 bases between. Looked up from germline, CDR1 is LNHDA and CDR2 is SQIVND (reference sequence). This CDR3 comprises 16 residues. As DNA, the CDR3 is TGTGCCAGTACCCCGGGTCCTCATCAGGGGACAGATACGCAGTATTTT. Protein product: CASTPGPHQGTDTQYF.

The chain carries TRBV2 and TRBJ2-7; D gene ambiguous. The V gene lost 1 base and the J gene lost 6 bases, with 13 bases spanning the gap. Looked up from germline, CDR1 is SNHLY and CDR2 is FYNNEI. The CDR3 spans 14 residues. The CDR3 nucleotides are TGTGCCAGCAGTGAAGGACTGGGTACTTCCGAGCAGTACTTC. Protein: CASSEGLGTSEQYF.

The rearrangement joins TRBV21-1 to TRBJ2-7; the table names TRBD1, a call not compared with the DNA. TRBV21-1 is a recognized pseudogene. This CDR3 region has 16 residues. The CDR3 spells CASSCDSATEPYEQYF. In DNA form, the CDR3 reads TGTGCCAGCAGCTGTGACAGCGCGACGGAGCCCTACGAGCAGTACTTC.

This rearrangement joins TRBV3-1 (or the pseudogene TRBV3-2) to TRBJ2-5; D uncertain. V was clipped by 3 bases and J by 7 bases, with 6 bases between them. CDR1 is LGHDT, CDR2 YNNKEL, per germline (reference sequence). The CDR3 has 11 amino acids. This CDR3 reads CASSHGWTQYF. CDR3 DNA sequence: TGTGCCAGCAGCCACGGCTGGACCCAGTACTTC.

This sequence joins TRBV4-2 and TRBJ2-3; D may be TRBD2 (6 bases). The CDR3 is made up of 15 amino acids. V lost 0 bases and J 5 bases, leaving 12 bases between the germline ends. CDR1 is LGHNA and CDR2 is YNFKEQ in the germline V gene. As DNA, the CDR3 is TGTGCCAGCAGCCAAGATATCGGGGGTCGAGATACGCAGTATTTT. Residues: CASSQDIGGRDTQYF.

V gene TRBV6-4 combines with J gene TRBJ2-1; D remains ambiguous. Deletions cut 4 bases from V and 0 bases from J, with 10 bases between. The germline CDR1 and CDR2 sequences are MRHNA and SNTAGT. The CDR3 consists of 15 residues. The CDR3 loop is CASSVSPSSYNEQFF. CDR3 DNA sequence: TGTGCCAGCAGTGTGTCCCCTAGCTCCTACAATGAGCAGTTCTTC.

This clone was picked up a small number of times. This chain uses TRBV18 with TRBJ1-1, with unresolved D. This CDR3 is built from 11 residues. V was shortened by 6 bases and J by 3 bases, with 5 bases between the two germline ends. Germline loops: CDR1 KGHSH, CDR2 LQKENI. The CDR3 reads CASSLHTEAFF. The CDR3 DNA reads TGTGCCAGCTCGCTCCACACTGAAGCTTTCTTT.

The V gene is TRBV28, the J gene TRBJ2-1; 10 positions agree with TRBD2. The CDR3 loop spans 14 amino acids. With 2 bases clipped from V and 9 bases from J, the junction kept 4 bases outside the gene matches. Germline V gene lookup returns CDR1 MDHEN and CDR2 SYDVKM. The CDR3 spells CASSLSGREGEQFF. The CDR3 DNA reads TGTGCCAGCAGTTTAAGCGGGAGGGAAGGTGAGCAGTTCTTC.

The rearrangement uses TRBV7-8 and TRBJ1-1; 9 bases match TRBD1. Germline CDR1 reads SGHVS; CDR2 reads FQNEAQ. The CDR3 runs 14 residues. Trimming took 5 bases from V and 4 from J; bases not matched to a gene: 5. In DNA, the CDR3 is TGTGCCAGCAGCGACCGGGACAGGGTCACTGAAGCTTTCTTT. Translated: CASSDRDRVTEAFF.

This chain connects TRBV2 to TRBJ2-2; D gene uncertain. CDR3 length equals 15 residues. Per germline, CDR1 SNHLY and CDR2 FYNNEI. The V gene lost 2 bases and the J gene lost 1 base, with 8 bases spanning the gap. CDR3 sequence: CASSEKGQNTGELFF. The CDR3 coding sequence is TGTGCCAGCAGTGAAAAAGGCCAGAACACCGGGGAGCTGTTTTTT.

The chain is built from TRBV7-2 and TRBJ2-1; the D is unclear. Germline V gene data show CDR1 as SGHTA and CDR2 as FQGNSA. V was cut by 5 bases and J by 1 base, with 12 bases left in between. CDR3 length equals 15 residues. The CDR3 here is CASSNAGTSYNEQFF. In nucleotides, the CDR3 is TGTGCCAGCAGCAACGCCGGAACATCCTACAATGAGCAGTTCTTC.

The chain has TRBV27 and TRBJ2-1, with D tentatively TRBD2 (6 bases). Germline CDR1 reads MNHEY; CDR2 reads SMNVEV (reference sequence). The CDR3 contains 16 residues. The V end was cut by 8 bases, the J end by 0 bases, with 17 bases between. CDR3 amino acids: CASYHGSSRSYNEQFF. The DNA for the CDR3 is TGTGCCAGCTATCACGGGAGCTCGCGCTCCTACAATGAGCAGTTCTTC.

The rearrangement links TRBV10-3 to TRBJ2-1; 10 bases are shared with TRBD2. CDR3 length equals 15 residues. Per germline, CDR1 ENHRY and CDR2 SYGVKD. V lost 3 bases, J lost 5 bases, and 4 bases stayed unmatched. In nucleotides, the CDR3 is TGTGCCATCAGTGATTGGCTAGCGGGGGACAATGAGCAGTTCTTC. It is translated as CAISDWLAGDNEQFF.

This rearrangement joins TRBV12-5 to TRBJ2-7, with a tentative D call TRBD1 (6 bases). The CDR3 runs 13 residues. Germline CDR1 and CDR2: LGHNT and FRNRAP. Trimming removed 2 bases at V and 5 bases at J, with 10 bases between. The CDR3 region is CASGLSGVHEQYF. CDR3 bases: TGTGCTAGTGGTTTGTCAGGGGTCCACGAGCAGTACTTC.